These 32 T cell receptor beta chains were all obtained from the same sample, sequenced in a study of T cell responses to AZD1222 COVID-19 vaccine. Method: immunoSEQ multiplex PCR; TCRdb's copy keeps in-frame clones and lacks some. Of around 200,000 clones in the sample, under 95% were seen once. The specimen comprised peripheral blood, sampled 28 days after the second AZD1222 dose. The source of these receptors is an adult who received the AZD1222 COVID-19 vaccine.

The table lists this clone with a count of one. The DNA of the CDR3 is TGTGCCACCAGCAGAGACGTCTCGACAGCCTATGGCTACACCTTC. This encodes CATSRDVSTAYGYTF. The V gene is TRBV15, the J gene TRBJ1-2; the D gene is possibly TRBD1 (5 bases). The germline gives CDR1 LNHNV, CDR2 YYDKDF (reference sequence). This CDR3 has 15 residues. The V end was cut by 0 bases, the J end by 4 bases, with 12 bases between. Full variable domain (remainder filled in from reference TRBV15 and TRBJ1-2): DAMVIQNPRYQVTQFGKPVTLSCSQTLNHNVMYWYQQKSSQAPKLLFHYYDKDFNNEADTPDNFQSRRPNTSFCFLDIRSPGLGDTAMYLCATSRDVSTAYGYTFGSGTRLTVV.

The chain couples TRBV7-9 to TRBJ1-2; no clear D gene. From germline, CDR1 is SEHNR and CDR2 FQNEAQ (reference sequence). Trimming left V 3 bases short and J 2 bases short, with 7 bases between. The CDR3 contains 13 residues. The CDR3 protein is CASSFGNNYGYTF. As DNA, the CDR3 is TGTGCCAGCAGCTTCGGGAACAACTATGGCTACACCTTC.

This clone was seen just once. The chain uses TRBV6-2 or TRBV6-3 and TRBJ1-1; perhaps TRBD1 as D (5 bases). CDR1 and CDR2 (germline): MNHEY, SVGEGT. CDR3 length equals 13 residues. The V end lost 8 bases, the J end lost 4 bases, and 14 bases lay between the germline ends. CDR3 sequence (DNA): TGTGCCAGCGGCCGCGGGGGGGGCACTGAAGCTTTCTTT. This sequence encodes CASGRGGGTEAFF.

This clone was picked up one time. Within the sample, other DNA sequences also encode this same CDR3. The chain employs TRBV5-5 and TRBJ2-7; maybe TRBD1 (5 bases). The V and J ends lost 0 bases and 1 base respectively, with 8 bases between them. Germline values: CDR1 SGHKS, CDR2 YYEKEE (reference sequence). The CDR3 has 14 residues. The CDR3 region has the DNA TGTGCCAGCAGCTTGGCCCCAGGGTCCTACGAGCAGTACTTC. Translated: CASSLAPGSYEQYF.

The rearrangement links TRBV6-5 to TRBJ2-7; 7 nucleotides agree with TRBD1. The junction had 16 bases not matched to a gene; V was cut back by 5 bases and J by 12 bases. This CDR3 spans 14 amino acids. CDR1 and CDR2 (germline): MNHEY, SVGAGI. The CDR3 DNA reads as TGTGCCAGCAGTCCCGGGACAGACCAGCTGGTGCGGTACTTC. It encodes CASSPGTDQLVRYF.

This clone was detected once. This chain links TRBV12-3 or TRBV12-4 with TRBJ1-1; a possible D gene is TRBD1 (6 bases). With 2 bases removed from V and 8 bases from J, the gap between germline ends came to 12 bases. The CDR3 covers 13 residues. Written as DNA, the CDR3 is TGTGCCAGCAGTTTAATGGCGGGGGGCGAAGCTTTCTTT. This translates into CASSLMAGGEAFF.

The V gene is TRBV4-1, the J gene TRBJ2-5; 15 nucleotides match TRBD2. The V segment lost 5 bases and the J segment 6 bases; nucleotides outside the gene matches: 16. This CDR3 has 19 residues. Germline V CDR1 and CDR2: MGHRA, YSYEKL. CDR3 DNA: TGCGCCAGCAGCTCGGGACTAGCGGGGGGCCCTAGAGTGTTAAAGACCCAGTACTTC. Its translation is CASSSGLAGGPRVLKTQYF.

The rearrangement links TRBV25-1 to TRBJ2-2, with TRBD1 as a possible D gene (6 bases). The CDR3 is 15 amino acids. The V gene's germline CDR1 is MGHDK and CDR2 SYGVNS. V was clipped by 6 bases and J by 6 bases, with 17 bases between them. The CDR3 DNA follows: TGTGCCAGCAGGCAAAGGGGGACCGGCCCCGGGGAGCTGTTTTTT. The encoded protein is CASRQRGTGPGELFF.

V usage is TRBV15 and J usage is TRBJ1-6, with 7 nucleotides matching TRBD1. Germline CDR1 reads LNHNV; CDR2 reads YYDKDF (reference sequence). The CDR3 extends over 12 amino acids. Losses at the gene ends were 8 bases for V and 5 bases for J; bases not matched to a gene: 0. DNA of the CDR3: TGTGCCACCCAGGGGGATAATTCACCCCTCCACTTT. Translation gives CATQGDNSPLHF.

This clone turned up a few times. A read error may account for a junction end that differs from germline. This chain uses TRBV20-1 with TRBJ1-2; no firm D call. Germline lookup yields CDR1 DFQATT and CDR2 SNEGSKA (reference sequence). This CDR3 is built from 9 residues. The CDR3 DNA sequence: TGCAGTGCTAATTATGGCTACACCTTC. Protein: CSANYGYTF.

This rearrangement joins TRBV2 to TRBJ1-3; no firm D call. V was pared by 5 bases and J by 0 bases, with 11 bases between. CDR3 length: 15 amino acids. Germline V gives CDR1 SNHLY, CDR2 FYNNEI. This chain's CDR3 is CASSRSTGSGNTIYF. The CDR3 bases are TGTGCCAGCAGTCGCTCCACCGGCTCTGGAAACACCATATATTTT.

The gene calls are TRBV29-1 and TRBJ2-7; the D gene is possibly TRBD2 (7 bases). The CDR3 has 15 amino acids. Deletions cut 4 bases from V and 4 bases from J, with 20 bases between. The germline V gene encodes CDR1 SQVTM and CDR2 ANQGSEA. CDR3 coding DNA: TGCAGCGTTGCCCTTGGGGGCGGGAGAAGGTACGAGCAGTACTTC. This gives the protein CSVALGGGRRYEQYF.

CDR3: CASSAYNEQFF. The CDR3 bases are TGTGCCAGCAGTGCGTACAATGAGCAGTTCTTC. V and J are TRBV12-3 or TRBV12-4 and TRBJ2-1; no definite D call. The CDR3 runs 11 residues. V lost 5 bases and J 4 bases, leaving 3 bases between the germline ends.

The chain is built from TRBV5-1 and TRBJ2-3; 10 bases fit TRBD2. Germline V gene data show CDR1 as SGHRS and CDR2 as YFSETQ. There are 17 residues in the CDR3. Trimming took 0 bases from V and 3 from J; bases not matched to a gene: 7. This CDR3 reads CASSLGLAGVSTDTQYF. As DNA, the CDR3 is TGCGCCAGCAGCTTGGGCCTAGCGGGAGTTAGTACAGATACGCAGTATTTT.

This clone was recorded once. This sequence joins TRBV28 and TRBJ1-4; no clear D gene. Trimming took 11 bases from V and 7 from J, leaving 17 bases between them. The CDR3 is made up of 13 amino acids. CDR1 MDHEN and CDR2 SYDVKM come from the germline V gene. The CDR3 sequence: CASSGRVTEKLFF. CDR3 nucleotide sequence: TGTGCCTCCTCGGGGAGGGTGACTGAAAAACTGTTTTTT.

J is TRBJ1-1 and V is TRBV7-8; no clear D gene. V lost 5 bases and J lost 3, with 10 bases in between. Germline V gives CDR1 SGHVS, CDR2 FQNEAQ. The CDR3 covers 13 residues. The chain's CDR3 is CASSRTKDTEAFF. CDR3 DNA sequence: TGTGCCAGCAGCCGGACTAAGGACACTGAAGCTTTCTTT. The variable domain in full, completed from reference TRBV7-8 and TRBJ1-1, reads GAGVSQSPRYKVAKRGQDVALRCDPISGHVSLFWYQQALGQGPEFLTYFQNEAQLDKSGLPSDRFFAERPEGSVSTLKIQRTQQEDSAVYLCASSRTKDTEAFFGQGTRLTVV.

The chain recombines TRBV15 with TRBJ2-2; D call uncertain. Germline lookup yields CDR1 LNHNV and CDR2 YYDKDF (reference sequence). Trimming pared 0 bases from V and 5 bases from J, leaving 13 bases between. The CDR3 totals 16 residues. The DNA of the CDR3 is TGTGCCACCAGCAGAGATCGGGTAGCCGGTACCGGGGAGCTGTTTTTT. It specifies CATSRDRVAGTGELFF.

The J gene is TRBJ2-5, the V gene TRBV5-6; D might be TRBD1 or TRBD2, each matching 5 bases. The V end lost 2 bases, the J end lost 2 bases, and 19 bases lay between the germline ends. The CDR3 extends over 17 amino acids. The germline CDR1 and CDR2 sequences are SGHDT and YYEEEE. In DNA form, the CDR3 reads TGTGCCAGCAGCTTTAATCTGGGGGAAGTTCCTCAAGAGACCCAGTACTTC. Translated: CASSFNLGEVPQETQYF.

The gene calls are TRBV19 and TRBJ2-6; D remains ambiguous. Germline values: CDR1 LNHDA, CDR2 SQIVND (reference sequence). CDR3 length equals 12 residues. As DNA, the CDR3 is TGTGCGACGGGCTCTGGGGCCAACGTCCTGACTTTC. It codes for CATGSGANVLTF.

The chain carries TRBV27 and TRBJ1-1; the D is unclear. The CDR3 totals 15 residues. Germline values: CDR1 MNHEY, CDR2 SMNVEV (reference sequence). V was clipped by 4 bases and J by 5 bases, with 17 bases between them. The CDR3 spells CASSSLVGRETEAFF. CDR3 coding DNA: TGTGCCAGCAGTTCTCTGGTGGGGAGGGAGACTGAAGCTTTCTTT.

The J gene is TRBJ2-3, the V gene TRBV19; D may be TRBD1 or TRBD2 (5 bases each). This CDR3 spans 15 amino acids. CDR1 LNHDA and CDR2 SQIVND come from the germline V gene (reference sequence). V was pared by 7 bases and J by 4 bases, with 18 bases between. CDR3 residues: CASTYGAGWPDTQYF. The CDR3 nucleotides read TGTGCCAGTACCTACGGGGCTGGGTGGCCAGATACGCAGTATTTT.

The rearrangement links TRBV5-4 to TRBJ1-1; D is possibly TRBD1 (6 bases). This CDR3 contains 14 residues. Germline assignment: CDR1 SGHNT and CDR2 YYREEE (reference sequence). V was cut by 4 bases and J by 4 bases, with 14 bases left in between. The CDR3 region is CASSHILGGTEAFF. The CDR3 DNA sequence: TGTGCCAGCAGCCATATCCTAGGGGGCACTGAAGCTTTCTTT.

The chain employs TRBV19 and TRBJ1-1; D remains ambiguous. Germline V lookup: CDR1 LNHDA, CDR2 SQIVND (reference sequence). The V and J ends lost 6 bases and 5 bases respectively, with 13 bases between them. The CDR3 consists of 13 residues. The CDR3: CASRDGRETEAFF. As DNA, the CDR3 is TGTGCCAGTAGAGACGGCCGGGAGACTGAAGCTTTCTTT.

In this sample, this clone turned up once. V usage is TRBV28 and J usage is TRBJ2-1; 11 bases match TRBD2. The junction had 11 bases not matched to a gene; V was cut back by 6 bases and J by 1 base. The length of the CDR3 is 18 residues. Germline V lookup: CDR1 MDHEN, CDR2 SYDVKM. The CDR3 spells CASSLGLAGGLSYNEQFF. The DNA for the CDR3 is TGTGCCAGCAGCCTGGGGCTAGCGGGAGGTTTATCCTACAATGAGCAGTTCTTC.

The gene calls are TRBV30 and TRBJ1-2; D perhaps matches TRBD1 (5 bases). The CDR3 loop spans 13 amino acids. The germline V gene has CDR1 GTSNPN and CDR2 SVGIG (reference sequence). V was clipped by 2 bases and J by 4 bases, with 11 bases between them. The CDR3 DNA follows: TGTGCCTGGAGTAGGTCGGGGACCTATGGCTACACCTTC. Amino acid sequence: CAWSRSGTYGYTF.

The chain is built from TRBV7-6 and TRBJ2-5; 15 bases line up with TRBD2. This CDR3 region has 17 residues. The trim removed 4 bases at V and 4 bases at J, leaving 7 bases unmatched. The V gene's germline CDR1 is SGHVS and CDR2 FNYEAQ. The CDR3: CASSSGLAGGPGETQYF. The CDR3 DNA is TGTGCCAGCAGCTCAGGACTAGCGGGAGGGCCGGGAGAGACCCAGTACTTC.

V gene TRBV7-2 combines with J gene TRBJ2-7; possibly TRBD2 for D (6 bases). The CDR3 spans 14 residues. The germline V gene has CDR1 SGHTA and CDR2 FQGNSA. Trimming pared 7 bases from V and 0 bases from J, leaving 13 bases between. The CDR3 DNA sequence: TGTGCCAGCAACGACGCGGGGAACTCCTACGAGCAGTACTTC. Its protein product is CASNDAGNSYEQYF.

The V and J genes are TRBV6-6 and TRBJ2-7; 8 positions agree with TRBD2. The length of the CDR3 is 17 residues. CDR1 and CDR2 (germline): MNHNY, SVGAGI (reference sequence). J gave up 0 bases and V 5 bases, and 12 bases lay outside the gene matches. The CDR3 DNA reads as TGTGCCAGCAGTCCTATTACCGTACTAGCGGTCTCCTACGAGCAGTACTTC. Protein: CASSPITVLAVSYEQYF.

This clone was detected once. The chain links TRBV30 to TRBJ2-6; TRBD2 agrees at 7 bases. Germline V gives CDR1 GTSNPN, CDR2 SVGIG (reference sequence). Trimming took 0 bases from V and 0 from J; bases not matched to a gene: 2. The CDR3 contains 16 residues. The CDR3 is CAWSVSGNSGANVLTF. The CDR3 DNA sequence: TGTGCCTGGAGTGTGAGCGGGAACTCTGGGGCCAACGTCCTGACTTTC.

The gene calls are TRBV5-1 and TRBJ1-2, with D hard to call. With 0 bases removed from V and 8 bases from J, the gap between germline ends came to 14 bases. Germline V gene sequence: CDR1 SGHRS, CDR2 YFSETQ. This CDR3 contains 14 residues. The CDR3: CASSLAGDRRGYTF. CDR3 bases: TGCGCCAGCAGCTTGGCCGGGGATCGACGCGGCTACACCTTC.

The CDR3 region has the DNA TGTGCCACCCAGACTAGCGGATCCACAGATACGCAGTATTTT. This gives the protein CATQTSGSTDTQYF. J is TRBJ2-3 and V is TRBV6-5; 9 positions agree with TRBD2. This CDR3 comprises 14 residues. In germline, CDR1 is MNHEY, CDR2 SVGAGI. The V gene end was trimmed by 10 bases and the J gene end by 2 bases; junction bases not matched to a gene: 7.

This chain connects TRBV24-1 to TRBJ2-1; 8 nucleotides line up with TRBD1. Germline V gene lookup returns CDR1 KGHDR and CDR2 SFDVKD. This CDR3 contains 12 residues. V lost 3 bases to trimming and J lost 10 bases; unmatched junction nucleotides: 1. The CDR3 reads CATSDRTGEQFF. The DNA for the CDR3 is TGTGCCACCAGTGATAGGACAGGGGAGCAGTTCTTC.